Listed here are 22 T cell receptor beta chains from one sample, sequenced in a study of cytomegalovirus exposure and HLA in healthy donors (dated by TCRdb to 2016 to 2017). Libraries were prepared through the immunoSEQ multiplex PCR assay. For the multiplex PCR, a mixture combining 60 forward primers for TCR Vbeta segments and 13 reverse primers for TCR Jbeta segments was used. As stored in TCRdb, this immuneACCESS dataset retains in-frame rearrangements with V and J assigned. A fraction of the clones does not appear; measured against another copy, unresolved V genes explain less than half of the discrepancy, and the remainder lacks a known reason. In all, the sample holds about 130,000 clones, and over 75% of those were seen once. Clones ranked in the top ten supply approximately 1.7% of the sample. The sequencing input was PBMCs. These TCRs come from a boy between 5 and 17 years old in good health and CMV-seronegative.

V usage is TRBV5-6 and J usage is TRBJ1-1, with TRBD1 identical over 10 bases. Looked up from germline, CDR1 is SGHDT and CDR2 is YYEEEE. Trimming took 4 bases from V and 4 from J; bases not matched to a gene: 7. The CDR3 spans 15 residues. Written as DNA, the CDR3 is TGTGCCAGCAGCGCCCCGGGACAGGGGACCACTGAAGCTTTCTTT. Protein sequence: CASSAPGQGTTEAFF.

The CDR3 DNA is TGTGCCAGCCGAGCGGAGGGACTCTCCTACGAGCAGTACTTC. It is translated as CASRAEGLSYEQYF. The chain joins TRBV6-5 to TRBJ2-5, with TRBD2 as a possible D gene (6 bases). The J call may be incorrect, as the DNA end agrees better with TRBJ2-7. CDR3 size: 14 residues. The germline gives CDR1 MNHEY, CDR2 SVGAGI.

Concerning this clone: At one end, the junction sequence differs from germline, possibly due to a read error. The chain joins TRBV7-9 to TRBJ1-2, with TRBD1 matching over 7 bases. CDR1 SEHNR and CDR2 FQNEAQ come from the germline V gene (reference sequence). The CDR3 contains 16 residues. The CDR3 here is CSSSLVPRTGLAHYTF. CDR3 coding DNA: TGTTCCAGCAGCTTAGTTCCCCGGACAGGCCTTGCCCACTACACCTTC. Together with reference TRBV7-9 and TRBJ1-2, the CDR3 gives the full variable domain: DTGVSQNPRHKITKRGQNVTFRCDPISEHNRLYWYRQTLGQGPEFLTYFQNEAQLEKSRLLSDRFSAERPKGSFSTLEIQRTEQGDSAMYLCSSSLVPRTGLAHYTFGSGTRLTVV.

This chain joins TRBV5-6 and TRBJ2-7, with D perhaps TRBD1 (6 bases). The J call may be incorrect, as the DNA end agrees better with TRBJ2-1. Germline values: CDR1 SGHDT, CDR2 YYEEEE. The CDR3 spans 15 residues. CDR3 loop: CASSLDRVNGNEQFF. The CDR3 DNA is TGTGCCAGCAGCTTGGACAGGGTTAACGGCAATGAGCAGTTCTTC.

The rearrangement joins TRBV18 to TRBJ1-3, with a tentative D call TRBD1 (5 bases). This CDR3 contains 16 residues. Germline V CDR1 and CDR2: KGHSH, LQKENI. With 4 bases removed from V and 0 bases from J, the gap between germline ends came to 13 bases. CDR3 bases: TGTGCCAGCTCACACCCCGGAGGGGACTCTGGAAACACCATATATTTT. This translates into CASSHPGGDSGNTIYF.

This clone was counted only a few times. J is TRBJ1-1 and V is TRBV5-4, with D unclear. Per the germline V gene, CDR1 is SGHNT and CDR2 is YYREEE (reference sequence). The CDR3 contains 13 residues. V was clipped by 2 bases and J by 4 bases, with 9 bases between them. The chain's CDR3 is CASSFERGTEAFF. In DNA, the CDR3 is TGTGCCAGCAGCTTCGAACGGGGCACTGAAGCTTTCTTT.

About this clone itself: At one end, the junction sequence differs from germline, possibly due to a read error. The chain is built from TRBV6-1 and TRBJ2-7; 8 nucleotides line up with TRBD1. The V gene's germline CDR1 is MNHNS and CDR2 SASEGT. The CDR3 runs to 13 residues. The CDR3 protein is CASTESTGGEQYF. The CDR3 nucleotides read TGTGCCAGCACTGAATCAACAGGGGGCGAGCAGTACTTC.

The genes are TRBV6-1 and TRBJ1-5; D may be TRBD1 (5 bases). The V gene's germline CDR1 is MNHNS and CDR2 SASEGT. This CDR3 has 13 residues. V lost 7 bases, J lost 7 bases, and 14 bases lay in between. CDR3 in amino acids: CASTLRAEQPQHF. The CDR3 DNA reads as TGTGCCAGCACTCTCAGGGCCGAGCAGCCCCAGCATTTT.

This clone came up once. This chain connects TRBV19 to TRBJ2-7; 7 bases align to TRBD1. With V trimmed by 5 bases and J by 2 bases, 12 bases remained unmatched. Germline V gene lookup returns CDR1 LNHDA and CDR2 SQIVND (reference sequence). This CDR3 is 16 amino acids long. The CDR3 is CASSDLGRDRPYEQYF. The CDR3 nucleotides read TGTGCCAGTAGTGACCTCGGTCGGGACAGACCCTACGAGCAGTACTTC.

The V and J genes are TRBV4-3 and TRBJ2-3; TRBD2 matches at 10 bases. After removal of 0 bases from V and 1 base from J, the junction contained 10 bases not matched to a gene. Germline CDR1 is LGHNA and CDR2 is YSLEER. The CDR3 loop spans 19 amino acids. DNA of the CDR3: TGCGCCAGCAGCCAAGAGGCCCTAGCGGGGGTGAAAGGCACAGATACGCAGTATTTT. Translating it yields CASSQEALAGVKGTDTQYF.

The sample holds a few counts of this clone. The chain links TRBV4-3 to TRBJ1-1; TRBD1 is a possible D gene (6 bases). V gave up 1 base and J gave up 4 bases, with 10 bases separating them. The CDR3 is 14 residues long. The V gene's germline CDR1 is LGHNA and CDR2 YSLEER. CDR3 nucleotide sequence: TGCGCCAGCAGCCAAGGGGGAGGGGGCACTGAAGCTTTCTTT. Its protein is CASSQGGGGTEAFF.

The CDR3 protein is CATRQGSTYEQYF. CDR3 nucleotide sequence: TGTGCCACCAGACAGGGGTCGACCTACGAGCAGTACTTC. V is TRBV6-6 and J is TRBJ2-5; 8 bases are a match to TRBD1. The J call may not be correct, given that the DNA end is closer to TRBJ2-7. Germline CDR1 MNHNY, CDR2 SVGAGI (reference sequence). This CDR3 is 13 amino acids long.

The sample holds one count of this clone. The rearrangement joins TRBV4-3 to TRBJ2-7, with D possibly TRBD2 on 7 matching bases. The V gene's germline CDR1 is LGHNA and CDR2 YSLEER. The V end was cut by 4 bases, the J end by 4 bases, with 17 bases between. The CDR3 runs 15 residues. The CDR3 nucleotides read TGCGCCAGCAGCCGCGAAGGGGGGGGCCTGTACGAGCAGTACTTC. It is translated as CASSREGGGLYEQYF.

CDR3 DNA: TGTGCCAGCAGCCTACAGAGCCAAGAGACCCAGTACTTC. Its protein is CASSLQSQETQYF. The chain employs TRBV13 and TRBJ2-5; D ambiguous. Germline V gene sequence: CDR1 PRHDT, CDR2 FYEKMQ (reference sequence). V lost 5 bases to trimming and J lost 1 base, with 8 bases between them. This CDR3 has 13 residues.

The chain uses TRBV6-5 and TRBJ1-2; D unresolved. The CDR3 consists of 15 residues. Deletions cut 5 bases from V and 0 bases from J, with 13 bases between. Germline lookup yields CDR1 MNHEY and CDR2 SVGAGI. The CDR3 protein is CASSPTTAANYGYTF. The CDR3 DNA reads TGTGCCAGCAGTCCGACGACGGCGGCTAACTATGGCTACACCTTC.

The chain carries TRBV4-2 and TRBJ2-7; D uncertain. There are 15 residues in the CDR3. The V end was cut by 0 bases, the J end by 3 bases, with 12 bases between. Germline loops: CDR1 LGHNA, CDR2 YNFKEQ. The CDR3 here is CASSQEVTNNYEQYF. The CDR3 coding sequence is TGTGCCAGCAGCCAAGAAGTTACTAACAACTACGAGCAGTACTTC.

The chain combines TRBV11-3 with TRBJ1-1; a weak D match, TRBD1 (5 bases). V was clipped by 3 bases and J by 3 bases, with 11 bases between them. The germline V gene has CDR1 SGHNT and CDR2 YENEEA. The CDR3 extends over 14 amino acids. In DNA, the CDR3 is TGTGCCAGCAGCTTGGGGCTTTCGGACACTGAAGCTTTCTTT. It encodes CASSLGLSDTEAFF.

The V call is TRBV10-3, the J call TRBJ1-1; D remains ambiguous. The CDR3 is 16 amino acids. Germline V lookup: CDR1 ENHRY, CDR2 SYGVKD. Trimming stripped 3 bases from V and 1 base from J, with 15 bases between. Here the CDR3 reads CAISDLAFEGNTEAFF. The DNA of the CDR3 is TGTGCCATCAGTGACTTGGCTTTTGAGGGGAACACTGAAGCTTTCTTT.

The chain carries TRBV7-3 and TRBJ2-2; 7 bases are shared with TRBD2. Germline V gene lookup returns CDR1 SGHTA and CDR2 FQGTGA. The CDR3 extends over 14 amino acids. V lost 10 bases to trimming and J lost 0 bases; unmatched junction nucleotides: 5. The CDR3 nucleotides are TGTGCCACCTCCGGGACTACGAACACCGGGGAGCTGTTTTTT. Its protein product is CATSGTTNTGELFF.

The chain couples TRBV2 to TRBJ1-6; tentative D call: TRBD1 (6 bases). Trimming removed 5 bases at V and 9 bases at J, with 14 bases between. CDR1 is SNHLY, CDR2 FYNNEI, per germline. The CDR3 spans 14 residues. The CDR3 reads CASSLQGRLSPLHF. As DNA, the CDR3 is TGTGCCAGCAGTCTACAGGGTAGGCTTTCACCCCTCCACTTT. Complete variable domain (other parts from reference TRBV2 and TRBJ1-6): EPEVTQTPSHQVTQMGQEVILRCVPISNHLYFYWYRQILGQKVEFLVSFYNNEISEKSEIFDDQFSVERPDGSNFTLKIRSTKLEDSAMYFCASSLQGRLSPLHFGNGTRLTVT.

V is TRBV25-1 and J is TRBJ2-7, with 9 positions matching TRBD1. J was trimmed by 3 bases and V by 4 bases; bases with no gene match: 4. Per the germline V gene, CDR1 is MGHDK and CDR2 is SYGVNS. This CDR3 region has 14 residues. CDR3: CASSAPGQGYEQYF. The CDR3 DNA is TGTGCCAGCAGTGCTCCGGGACAGGGCTACGAGCAGTACTTC.

The chain has TRBV2 and TRBJ2-2, with D uncertain. Germline lookup yields CDR1 SNHLY and CDR2 FYNNEI. The CDR3 is made up of 12 amino acids. The V gene lost 6 bases and the J gene lost 5 bases, with 7 bases spanning the gap. DNA of the CDR3: TGTGCCAGCAGGGGCAAGACCGGGGAGCTGTTTTTT. Protein: CASRGKTGELFF.